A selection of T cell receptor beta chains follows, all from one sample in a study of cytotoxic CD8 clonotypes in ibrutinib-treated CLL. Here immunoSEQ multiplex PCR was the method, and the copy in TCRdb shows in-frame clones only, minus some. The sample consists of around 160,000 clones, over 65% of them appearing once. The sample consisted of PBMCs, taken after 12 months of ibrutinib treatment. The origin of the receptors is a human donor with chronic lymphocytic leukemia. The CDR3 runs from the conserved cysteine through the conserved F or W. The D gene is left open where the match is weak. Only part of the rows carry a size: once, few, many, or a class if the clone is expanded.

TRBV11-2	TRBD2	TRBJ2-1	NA	CASSLSGGLGRNEQFF	TGTGCCAGCAGCTTATCGGGGGGGTTAGGGAGGAATGAGCAGTTCTTC
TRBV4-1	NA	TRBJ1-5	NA	CASSQGISGWGNQPQHF	TGCGCCAGCAGCCAAGGGATTTCAGGGTGGGGAAATCAGCCCCAGCATTTT
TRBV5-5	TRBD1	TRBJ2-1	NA	CASSSTGGYYNEQFF	TGTGCCAGCAGCTCGACAGGGGGCTACTACAATGAGCAGTTCTTC
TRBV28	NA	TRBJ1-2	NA	CASSFFFSYGYTF	TGTGCCAGCAGTTTTTTTTTCAGCTATGGCTACACCTTC
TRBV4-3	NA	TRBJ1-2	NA	CASSQDRGGGGYGYTF	TGCGCCAGCAGCCAAGATCGGGGCGGGGGCGGCTATGGCTACACCTTC
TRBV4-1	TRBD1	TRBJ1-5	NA	CASSQDGTGAQPQHF	TGCGCCAGCAGCCAAGATGGGACAGGGGCTCAGCCCCAGCATTTT
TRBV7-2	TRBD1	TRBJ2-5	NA	CASTPSIRDSHQETQYF	TGTGCCAGCACCCCTTCCATCCGGGACAGTCACCAAGAGACCCAGTACTTC
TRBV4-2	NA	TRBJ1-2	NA	CASSQRQGHGYTF	TGTGCCAGCAGCCAACGACAAGGACATGGCTACACCTTC
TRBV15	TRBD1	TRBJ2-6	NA	CATSRDGQGAGANVLTF	TGTGCCACCAGCAGAGATGGGCAGGGGGCTGGGGCCAACGTCCTGACTTTC
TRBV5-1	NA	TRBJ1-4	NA	CASSSDISTNEKLFF	TGCGCCAGCAGCTCGGACATATCAACTAATGAAAAACTGTTTTTT
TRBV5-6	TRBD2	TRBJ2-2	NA	CASSFILSPGGDTGELFF	TGTGCCAGCAGCTTTATTTTGTCTCCGGGGGGGGACACCGGGGAGCTGTTTTTT
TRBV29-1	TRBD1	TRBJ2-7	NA	CSVDRGPYEQYF	TGCAGCGTGGACAGGGGGCCCTACGAGCAGTACTTC
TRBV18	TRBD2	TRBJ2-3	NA	CASSFWTSGTGIMDTQYF	TGTGCCAGCTCATTTTGGACTAGCGGAACCGGGATCATGGATACGCAGTATTTT
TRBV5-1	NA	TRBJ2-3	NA	CASSLESATDTQYF	TGCGCCAGCAGCTTGGAATCGGCAACAGATACGCAGTATTTT
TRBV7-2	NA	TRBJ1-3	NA	CASSLAGPHSGNTIYF	TGTGCCAGCAGCTTAGCCGGGCCGCACTCTGGAAACACCATATATTTT
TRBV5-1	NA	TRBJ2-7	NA	CASSLAGRSYEQYF	TGCGCCAGCAGCTTGGCCGGCAGATCCTACGAGCAGTACTTC
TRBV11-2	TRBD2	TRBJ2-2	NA	CASTRALAAGELFF	TGTGCCAGCACCCGGGCCCTAGCGGCCGGGGAGCTGTTTTTT
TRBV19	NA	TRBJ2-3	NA	CASSPSLGHSSSTDTQYF	TGTGCCAGTAGTCCCTCCCTGGGACATTCCAGTAGCACAGATACGCAGTATTTT
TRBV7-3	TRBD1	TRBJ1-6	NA	CASSTQGANNSPLHF	TGTGCCAGCAGCACACAGGGGGCGAATAATTCACCCCTCCACTTT
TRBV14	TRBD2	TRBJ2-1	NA	CASRLTSGRYNEQFF	TGTGCCAGCAGACTGACTAGCGGAAGATACAATGAGCAGTTCTTC
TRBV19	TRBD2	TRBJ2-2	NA	CASSIRGLADTGELFF	TGTGCCAGTAGTATACGTGGACTAGCGGACACCGGGGAGCTGTTTTTT
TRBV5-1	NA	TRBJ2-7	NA	CASSPGLVASYEQYF	TGCGCCAGCAGCCCGGGACTCGTAGCCTCCTACGAGCAGTACTTC
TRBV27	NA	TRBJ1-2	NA	CASSSSGYGYTF	TGTGCCAGCAGTTCCTCGGGATATGGCTACACCTTC
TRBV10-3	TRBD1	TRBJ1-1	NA	CAISVTGGNTEAFF	TGTGCCATCAGTGTGACAGGGGGCAACACTGAAGCTTTCTTT
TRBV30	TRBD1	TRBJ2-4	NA	CASQGADIQYF	TGTGCCAGCCAGGGGGCGGACATTCAGTACTTC
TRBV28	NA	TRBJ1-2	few	CASYSRGYGFNYGYTF	TGTGCCAGTTATTCACGGGGGTACGGCTTTAACTATGGCTACACCTTC
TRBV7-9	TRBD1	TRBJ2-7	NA	CASPPETGPYEQYF	TGTGCCAGCCCCCCGGAGACAGGGCCCTACGAGCAGTACTTC
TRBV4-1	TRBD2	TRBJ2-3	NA	CASSPHKAGGRTDTQYF	TGCGCCAGCAGCCCGCACAAGGCGGGAGGGAGGACAGATACGCAGTATTTT
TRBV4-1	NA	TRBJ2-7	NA	CASSQDAQQYF	TGCGCCAGCAGCCAAGATGCGCAGCAGTACTTC
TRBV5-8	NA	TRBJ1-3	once	CASSWIPQGSGNTIYF	TGTGCCAGCAGCTGGATACCTCAGGGATCTGGAAACACCATATATTTT
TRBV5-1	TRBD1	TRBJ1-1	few	CASSPGQGARISTEAFF	TGCGCCAGCAGCCCAGGACAGGGGGCTAGGATTTCCACTGAAGCTTTCTTT
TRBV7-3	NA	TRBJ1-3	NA	CASSFPPGSGNTIYF	TGTGCCAGCAGCTTCCCCCCAGGGTCGGGAAACACCATATATTTT
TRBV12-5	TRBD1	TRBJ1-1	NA	CASGLVQGAQTEAFF	TGTGCTAGTGGTTTGGTACAGGGGGCGCAGACTGAAGCTTTCTTT
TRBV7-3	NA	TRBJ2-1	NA	CASSLSLRGTGQSNEQFF	TGTGCCAGCAGCTTAAGTTTAAGGGGGACCGGTCAAAGCAATGAGCAGTTCTTC
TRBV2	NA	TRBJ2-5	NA	CASSAGQRQETQYF	TGTGCCAGCAGCGCGGGACAGAGGCAGGAGACCCAGTACTTC
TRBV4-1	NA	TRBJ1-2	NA	CASSRTAEYYGYTF	TGCGCCAGCAGCCGAACCGCGGAATACTATGGCTACACCTTC
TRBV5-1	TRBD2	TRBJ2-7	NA	CASGSGSSYEQYF	TGCGCCAGCGGGAGCGGGAGTTCGTACGAGCAGTACTTC
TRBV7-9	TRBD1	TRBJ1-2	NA	CASSLQGDNYGYTF	TGTGCCAGCAGCTTACAGGGGGACAACTATGGCTACACCTTC
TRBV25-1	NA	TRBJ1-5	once	CASSLLGNSNQPQHF	TGTGCCAGCAGTTTGCTGGGGAATAGCAATCAGCCCCAGCATTTT
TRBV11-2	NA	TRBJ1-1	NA	CASSLGGRSEAFF	TGTGCCAGCAGCTTAGGGGGTCGAAGTGAAGCTTTCTTT
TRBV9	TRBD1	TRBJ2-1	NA	CASSVTGTGVNEQFF	TGTGCCAGCAGCGTTACCGGGACAGGGGTCAATGAGCAGTTCTTC
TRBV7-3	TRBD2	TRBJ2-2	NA	CASSSSGRATGELFF	TGTGCCAGCAGCTCTAGCGGGAGAGCCACCGGGGAGCTGTTTTTT
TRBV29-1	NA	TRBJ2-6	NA	CSVPSGNLAGANVLTF	TGCAGCGTTCCGTCGGGGAATCTAGCTGGGGCCAACGTCCTGACTTTC
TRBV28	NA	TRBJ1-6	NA	CASSSGSSPLHF	TGTGCCAGCAGTTCGGGCTCTTCACCCCTCCACTTT
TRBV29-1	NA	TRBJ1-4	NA	CSVVSMGRPEKLFF	TGCAGCGTTGTTAGTATGGGTCGGCCAGAAAAACTGTTTTTT
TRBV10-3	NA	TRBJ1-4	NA	CAISESDSRTRFRDEKLFF	TGTGCCATCAGTGAGTCAGACAGTCGCACACGGTTTAGAGATGAAAAACTGTTTTTT
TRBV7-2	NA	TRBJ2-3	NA	CASSKPTPLSTDTQYF	TGTGCCAGCAGCAAGCCGACACCACTTAGCACAGATACGCAGTATTTT
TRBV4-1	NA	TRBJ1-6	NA	CASSASTKNIYSPLHF	TGCGCCAGCAGCGCCAGCACAAAGAACATATATTCACCCCTCCACTTT
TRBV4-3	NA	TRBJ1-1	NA	CASSHPGSQAFF	TGCGCCAGCAGCCATCCCGGGAGCCAAGCTTTCTTT
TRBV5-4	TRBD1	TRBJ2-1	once	CASLPRQGAFSEQFF	TGTGCCAGCCTGCCAAGGCAGGGGGCCTTTAGTGAGCAGTTCTTC